These 18 T cell receptor beta chains were all obtained from the same sample, sequenced in a study of shared clonotypes between healthy human individuals. Here immunoSEQ multiplex PCR was the method, and the copy in TCRdb shows in-frame clones only, minus some. This sample has 2 million to 2.5 million clones; about 90% occur once, and the top ten carry roughly 0.34%. The sample was naive CD4+ T cells from PBMCs. Subset described: CD45RA+ positively selected. The receptor set was obtained from a man younger than 30 in good health. Some clones in this sample may be carry-over from other donors' samples.

This chain connects TRBV5-1 to TRBJ1-1; 7 bases agree with TRBD1. Losses at the gene ends were 0 bases for V and 3 bases for J; bases not matched to a gene: 5. Germline CDR1 is SGHRS and CDR2 is YFSETQ. The CDR3 contains 15 residues. The DNA of the CDR3 is TGCGCCAGCAGCTTGGAGCCAGGGGGGCACACTGAAGCTTTCTTT. This translates into CASSLEPGGHTEAFF.

This rearrangement joins TRBV7-8 to TRBJ1-6, with no clear D. V gave up 6 bases and J gave up 7 bases, with 16 bases separating them. The CDR3 is made up of 15 amino acids. Per the germline V gene, CDR1 is SGHVS and CDR2 is FQNEAQ. The CDR3 loop is CASSLWGDGNSPLHF. Here the CDR3 DNA reads TGTGCCAGCAGTCTGTGGGGTGATGGGAATTCACCCCTCCACTTT.

This chain links TRBV10-2 with TRBJ2-5; D could derive from TRBD1 or TRBD2 (5 bases each). There are 13 residues in the CDR3. With 4 bases removed from V and 5 bases from J, the gap between germline ends came to 11 bases. Per germline, CDR1 WSHSY and CDR2 SAAADI. Here the CDR3 reads CASSVGGLETQYF. DNA for the CDR3: TGCGCCAGCAGTGTTGGGGGATTGGAGACCCAGTACTTC.

V and J are TRBV4-3 and TRBJ2-3; tentatively, D is TRBD1 (5 bases). The CDR3 consists of 17 residues. Per the germline V gene, CDR1 is LGHNA and CDR2 is YSLEER. The V and J ends lost 0 bases and 2 bases respectively, with 15 bases between them. The CDR3 protein is CASSQDLGLGATDTQYF. The CDR3 DNA is TGCGCCAGCAGCCAAGATTTGGGGCTAGGCGCCACAGATACGCAGTATTTT.

This clone has a single count. The chain couples TRBV5-1 to TRBJ2-2; 7 positions agree with TRBD1. The CDR3 has 13 amino acids. Germline CDR1 and CDR2: SGHRS and YFSETQ. V was clipped by 5 bases and J by 7 bases; unmatched bases: 5. CDR3 in amino acids: CASREQGIGELFF. The DNA for the CDR3 is TGCGCCAGCAGAGAACAGGGGATCGGGGAGCTGTTTTTT.

The chain uses TRBV10-3 and TRBJ2-1; the match to TRBD2 covers 14 bases. The CDR3 has 18 residues. V lost 3 bases and J lost 7; bases outside the gene matches: 11. Germline CDR1 ENHRY, CDR2 SYGVKD. DNA of the CDR3: TGTGCCATCAGTGACATAGGGACTAGCGGGAGTGTGCGGAATGAGCAGTTCTTC. Amino acid sequence: CAISDIGTSGSVRNEQFF.

This chain uses TRBV11-3 with TRBJ2-1, with D perhaps TRBD2 (5 bases). Germline values: CDR1 SGHNT, CDR2 YENEEA. CDR3 size: 14 residues. Deletions cut 0 bases from V and 7 bases from J, with 10 bases between. CDR3 loop: CASSLDPSGNEQFF. CDR3 coding DNA: TGTGCCAGCAGCTTAGATCCTTCGGGGAATGAGCAGTTCTTC.

The J gene is TRBJ2-3, the V gene TRBV5-1; 7 nucleotides agree with TRBD2. CDR3 size: 14 residues. The J segment lost 6 bases and the V segment lost 7 bases, leaving 11 bases of the junction unmatched. Per germline, CDR1 SGHRS and CDR2 YFSETQ. The CDR3 reads CASSDGLGSDTQYF. CDR3 nucleotide sequence: TGCGCCAGCTCGGACGGACTAGGGTCGGATACGCAGTATTTT.

This clone was seen a single time. The V call is TRBV18, the J call TRBJ2-7; TRBD1 might be the D (7 bases). The germline V gene encodes CDR1 KGHSH and CDR2 LQKENI. This CDR3 is 15 amino acids long. Trimming removed 3 bases at V and 2 bases at J, with 14 bases between. In nucleotides, the CDR3 is TGTGCCAGCTCACCCGGGGGAACAGGGGCCTACGAGCAGTACTTC. Its translation is CASSPGGTGAYEQYF.

The gene calls are TRBV6-5 and TRBJ1-1; D call uncertain. Germline values: CDR1 MNHEY, CDR2 SVGAGI. The CDR3 consists of 13 residues. V was shortened by 4 bases and J by 5 bases, with 11 bases between the two germline ends. This CDR3 is CASSSERKTEAFF. CDR3 DNA sequence: TGTGCCAGCAGTTCAGAACGGAAGACTGAAGCTTTCTTT.

This rearrangement joins TRBV7-2 to TRBJ1-1; TRBD1 aligns across 10 bases. The CDR3 has 15 residues. The junction had 9 bases not matched to a gene; V was cut back by 3 bases and J by 8 bases. Germline V CDR1 and CDR2: SGHTA, FQGNSA. The CDR3 spells CASSLGQGITLEAFF. In DNA, the CDR3 is TGTGCCAGCAGCTTGGGACAGGGGATAACCCTCGAAGCTTTCTTT.

The chain is built from TRBV5-1 and TRBJ2-1; D possibly corresponds to TRBD1 (6 bases). The V gene lost 4 bases and the J gene lost 9 bases, with 20 bases spanning the gap. CDR3 length: 15 residues. The V gene's germline CDR1 is SGHRS and CDR2 YFSETQ. CDR3 DNA: TGCGCCAGCAGCGAAATTACCGGGACATCAAGTGAGCAGTTCTTC. This codes for CASSEITGTSSEQFF.

The V gene is TRBV6-5, the J gene TRBJ2-7; D might be TRBD2 (7 bases). V shed 6 bases and J shed 5 bases, with 17 bases lying between them. The CDR3 is 14 residues long. Germline V gene data show CDR1 as MNHEY and CDR2 as SVGAGI. The CDR3 coding sequence is TGTGCCAGCAGCCCTGGGGGGGCTCGGCACGAGCAGTACTTC. Protein: CASSPGGARHEQYF.

This clone has just one count. The V and J genes are TRBV19 and TRBJ1-1; D is uncertain. V lost 7 bases and J 2 bases, leaving 17 bases between the germline ends. The CDR3 runs 15 residues. Germline assignment: CDR1 LNHDA and CDR2 SQIVND (reference sequence). For the CDR3, the DNA is TGTGCCAGTAACTTTCGGGGATCAACAAACACTGAAGCTTTCTTT. Translation gives CASNFRGSTNTEAFF.

CDR3 nucleotide sequence: TGTGCCAGCAGCGCGGGACGGAGCTCCTACGAGCAGTACTTC. It is translated as CASSAGRSSYEQYF. The chain is built from TRBV9 and TRBJ2-7, with D perhaps given as TRBD1 or TRBD2 (5 bases each). This CDR3 region has 14 residues. Germline V gives CDR1 SGDLS, CDR2 YYNGEE. The V and J ends lost 3 bases and 0 bases respectively, with 10 bases between them.

The rearrangement joins TRBV11-2 to TRBJ2-7; TRBD1 aligns across 11 bases. Germline V gives CDR1 SGHAT, CDR2 FQNNGV. V shed 3 bases and J 7 bases; nucleotides not matched to a gene: 5. The CDR3 covers 14 residues. The CDR3 DNA is TGTGCCAGCAGCTTCGGACAGGGGGCGCGAGAGCAGTACTTC. Translating it yields CASSFGQGAREQYF.

The chain couples TRBV18 to TRBJ2-1; D is ambiguous. Germline V gene lookup returns CDR1 KGHSH and CDR2 LQKENI. The CDR3 extends over 12 amino acids. V was shortened by 2 bases and J by 8 bases, with 7 bases between the two germline ends. The CDR3 spells CASSPSIYEQFF. The CDR3 nucleotides are TGTGCCAGCTCACCATCAATCTATGAGCAGTTCTTC. Based on the CDR3 plus reference TRBV18 and TRBJ2-1, the full variable domain is NAGVMQNPRHLVRRRGQEARLRCSPMKGHSHVYWYRQLPEEGLKFMVYLQKENIIDESGMPKERFSAEFPKEGPSILRIQQVVRGDSAAYFCASSPSIYEQFFGPGTRLTVL.

The V call is TRBV2, the J call TRBJ2-7; TRBD1 aligns across 8 bases. Germline values: CDR1 SNHLY, CDR2 FYNNEI. The CDR3 loop spans 16 amino acids. The trim removed 8 bases at V and 2 bases at J, leaving 14 bases unmatched. The CDR3 sequence: CASEAYSRTGTYEQYF. CDR3 DNA: TGTGCCAGCGAGGCCTATAGTCGGACAGGGACCTACGAGCAGTACTTC.